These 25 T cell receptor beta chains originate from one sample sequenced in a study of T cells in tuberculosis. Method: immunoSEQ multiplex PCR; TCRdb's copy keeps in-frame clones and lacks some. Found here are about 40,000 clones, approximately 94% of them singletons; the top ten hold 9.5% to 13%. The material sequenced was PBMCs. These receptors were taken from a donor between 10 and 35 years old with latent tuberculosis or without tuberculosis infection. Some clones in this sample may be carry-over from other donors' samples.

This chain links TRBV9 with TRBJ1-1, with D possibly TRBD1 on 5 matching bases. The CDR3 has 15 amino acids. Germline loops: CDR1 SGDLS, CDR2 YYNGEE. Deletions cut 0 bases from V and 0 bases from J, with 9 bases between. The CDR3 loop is CASSVGSGMNTEAFF. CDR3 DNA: TGTGCCAGCAGCGTAGGATCAGGGATGAACACTGAAGCTTTCTTT.

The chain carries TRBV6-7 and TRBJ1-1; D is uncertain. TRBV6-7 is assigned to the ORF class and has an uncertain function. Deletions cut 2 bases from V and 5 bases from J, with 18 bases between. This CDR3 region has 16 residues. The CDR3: CASSYPWEGEGTEAFF. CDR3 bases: TGTGCCAGCAGTTACCCCTGGGAGGGAGAGGGAACTGAAGCTTTCTTT.

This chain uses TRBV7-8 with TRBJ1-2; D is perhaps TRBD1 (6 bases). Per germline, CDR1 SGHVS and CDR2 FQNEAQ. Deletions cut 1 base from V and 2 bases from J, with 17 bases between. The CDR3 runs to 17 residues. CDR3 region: CASSLGIQGRFNYGYTF. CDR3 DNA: TGTGCCAGCAGCTTAGGGATCCAGGGGCGGTTCAACTATGGCTACACCTTC. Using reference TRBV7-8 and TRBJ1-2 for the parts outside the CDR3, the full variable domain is GAGVSQSPRYKVAKRGQDVALRCDPISGHVSLFWYQQALGQGPEFLTYFQNEAQLDKSGLPSDRFFAERPEGSVSTLKIQRTQQEDSAVYLCASSLGIQGRFNYGYTFGSGTRLTVV.

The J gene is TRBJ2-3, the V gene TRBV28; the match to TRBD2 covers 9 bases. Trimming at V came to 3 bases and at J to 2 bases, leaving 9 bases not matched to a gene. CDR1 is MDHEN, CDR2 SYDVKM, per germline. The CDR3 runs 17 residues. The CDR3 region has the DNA TGTGCCAGCAGTTTGGATGCTAGCGGGACCAACACAGATACGCAGTATTTT. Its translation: CASSLDASGTNTDTQYF.

CDR3 nucleotides: TGCGCCAGCAGCCAAGTTTTTGGGACACTAGGAAACACCATATATTTT. It codes for CASSQVFGTLGNTIYF. The chain couples TRBV4-3 to TRBJ1-3; D perhaps matches TRBD1 (6 bases). This CDR3 region has 16 residues. Trimming left V 1 base short and J 4 bases short, with 14 bases between. The germline V gene encodes CDR1 LGHNA and CDR2 YSLEER.

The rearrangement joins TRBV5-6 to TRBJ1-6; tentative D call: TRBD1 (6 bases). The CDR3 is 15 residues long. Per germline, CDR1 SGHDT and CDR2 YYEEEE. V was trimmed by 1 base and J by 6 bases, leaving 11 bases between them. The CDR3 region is CASSLQGLRNSPLHF. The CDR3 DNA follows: TGTGCCAGCAGCTTGCAGGGGTTGCGTAATTCACCCCTCCACTTT.

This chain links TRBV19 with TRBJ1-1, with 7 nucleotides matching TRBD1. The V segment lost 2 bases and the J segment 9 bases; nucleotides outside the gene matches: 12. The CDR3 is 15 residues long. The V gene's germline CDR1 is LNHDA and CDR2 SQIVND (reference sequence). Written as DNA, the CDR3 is TGTGCCAGTAGTATAACAAACCGGGACAGAGAACAAGCTTTCTTT. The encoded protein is CASSITNRDREQAFF.

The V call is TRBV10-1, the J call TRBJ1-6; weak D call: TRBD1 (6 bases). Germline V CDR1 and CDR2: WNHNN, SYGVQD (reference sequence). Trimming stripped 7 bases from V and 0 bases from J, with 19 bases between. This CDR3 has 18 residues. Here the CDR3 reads CASKGGQAHPSYNSPLHF. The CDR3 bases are TGCGCCAGCAAAGGGGGTCAGGCCCACCCCTCCTATAATTCACCCCTCCACTTT.

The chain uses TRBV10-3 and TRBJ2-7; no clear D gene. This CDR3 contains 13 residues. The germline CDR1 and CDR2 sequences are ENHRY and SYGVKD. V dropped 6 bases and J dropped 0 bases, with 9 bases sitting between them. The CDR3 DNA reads TGTGCCATCAGCCCAGGCAGCTCCTACGAGCAGTACTTC. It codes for CAISPGSSYEQYF.

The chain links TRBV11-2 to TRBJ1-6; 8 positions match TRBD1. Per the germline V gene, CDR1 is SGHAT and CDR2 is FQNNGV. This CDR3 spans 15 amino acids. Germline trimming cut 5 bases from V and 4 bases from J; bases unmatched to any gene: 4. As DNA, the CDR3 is TGTGCCAGCAGCGTCCGACAGGGGTATAATTCACCCCTCCACTTT. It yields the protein CASSVRQGYNSPLHF.

The CDR3 nucleotides read TGTGCCAGCTCACCAGAGCAGGGCCCCTATGGCTACACCTTC. Residues: CASSPEQGPYGYTF. The chain couples TRBV18 to TRBJ1-2; possible D gene TRBD1, 5 bases. The CDR3 contains 14 residues. The germline V gene has CDR1 KGHSH and CDR2 LQKENI. V was pared by 2 bases and J by 4 bases, with 11 bases between. Combining the CDR3 with reference TRBV18 and TRBJ1-2 gives the whole variable domain NAGVMQNPRHLVRRRGQEARLRCSPMKGHSHVYWYRQLPEEGLKFMVYLQKENIIDESGMPKERFSAEFPKEGPSILRIQQVVRGDSAAYFCASSPEQGPYGYTFGSGTRLTVV.

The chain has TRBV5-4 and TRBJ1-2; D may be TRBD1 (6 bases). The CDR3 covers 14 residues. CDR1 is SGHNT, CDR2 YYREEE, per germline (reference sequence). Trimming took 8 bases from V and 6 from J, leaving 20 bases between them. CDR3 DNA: TGTGCCAGTAGCCCCCCGGGACAAGAGGATGGCTACACCTTC. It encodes CASSPPGQEDGYTF.

The CDR3 coding sequence is TGTGCCAGCAGCTTGACAGACAAGCAGTTCTTC. It codes for CASSLTDKQFF. V usage is TRBV11-2 and J usage is TRBJ2-1; D is possibly TRBD1 (5 bases). The CDR3 covers 11 residues. CDR1 and CDR2 from the germline V gene are SGHAT and FQNNGV. The germline V and J ends were trimmed by 3 bases and 11 bases, with 8 bases remaining between them.

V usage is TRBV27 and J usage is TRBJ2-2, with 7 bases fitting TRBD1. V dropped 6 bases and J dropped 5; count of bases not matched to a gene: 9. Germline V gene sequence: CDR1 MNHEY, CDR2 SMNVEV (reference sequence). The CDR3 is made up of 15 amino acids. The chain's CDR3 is CASRGTALSTGELFF. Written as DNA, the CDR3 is TGTGCCAGCAGGGGGACAGCTCTTTCTACCGGGGAGCTGTTTTTT.

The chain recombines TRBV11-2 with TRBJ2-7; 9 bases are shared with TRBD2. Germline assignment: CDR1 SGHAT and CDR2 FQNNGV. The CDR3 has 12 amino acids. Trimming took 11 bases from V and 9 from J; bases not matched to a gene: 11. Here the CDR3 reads CAVAGTSSPQYF. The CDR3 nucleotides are TGTGCCGTGGCAGGGACTAGCAGTCCGCAGTACTTC.

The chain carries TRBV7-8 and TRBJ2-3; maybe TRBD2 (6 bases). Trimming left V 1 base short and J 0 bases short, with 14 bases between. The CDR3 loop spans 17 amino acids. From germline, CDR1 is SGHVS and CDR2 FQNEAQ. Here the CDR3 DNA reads TGTGCCAGCAGCTTAGTTCTGGGGGGAATTAGCACAGATACGCAGTATTTT. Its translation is CASSLVLGGISTDTQYF.

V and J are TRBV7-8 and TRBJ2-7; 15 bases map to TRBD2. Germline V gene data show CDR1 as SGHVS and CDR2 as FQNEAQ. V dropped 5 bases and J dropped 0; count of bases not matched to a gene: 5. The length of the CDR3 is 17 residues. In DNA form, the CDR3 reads TGTGCCAGCAGCCCTCCGGGACTAGCGGGGGGCTCCTACGAGCAGTACTTC. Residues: CASSPPGLAGGSYEQYF.

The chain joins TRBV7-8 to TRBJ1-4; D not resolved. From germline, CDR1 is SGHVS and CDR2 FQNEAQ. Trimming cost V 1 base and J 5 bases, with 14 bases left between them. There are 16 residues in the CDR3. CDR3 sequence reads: CASSLGRFARNEKLFF. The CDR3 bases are TGTGCCAGCAGCTTAGGTCGTTTCGCGAGAAATGAAAAACTGTTTTTT.

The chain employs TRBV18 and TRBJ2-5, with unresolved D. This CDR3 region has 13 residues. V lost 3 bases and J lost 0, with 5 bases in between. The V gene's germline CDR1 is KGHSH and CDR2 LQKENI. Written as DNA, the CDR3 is TGTGCCAGCTCACCTCGGTACCAAGAGACCCAGTACTTC. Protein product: CASSPRYQETQYF.

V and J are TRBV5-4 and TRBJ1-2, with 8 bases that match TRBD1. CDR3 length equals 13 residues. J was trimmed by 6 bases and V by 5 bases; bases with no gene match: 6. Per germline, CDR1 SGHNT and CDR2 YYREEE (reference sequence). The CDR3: CASSYDRGDGYTF. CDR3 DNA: TGTGCCAGCAGTTATGACAGGGGTGATGGCTACACCTTC.

The CDR3 region has the DNA TGCGCCAGCAGGGGTGGCGGGGATCGGTACGAGCAGTACGTC. Its protein product is CASRGGGDRYEQYV. V is TRBV10-2 and J is TRBJ2-7; weak D call: TRBD2 (6 bases). Germline CDR1 WSHSY, CDR2 SAAADI. The CDR3 consists of 14 residues. V was trimmed by 6 bases and J by 4 bases, leaving 16 bases between them.

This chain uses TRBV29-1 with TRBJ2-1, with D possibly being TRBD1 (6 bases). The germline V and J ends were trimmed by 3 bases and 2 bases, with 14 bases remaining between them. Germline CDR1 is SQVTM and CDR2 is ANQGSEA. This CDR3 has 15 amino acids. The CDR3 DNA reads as TGCAGCGTTGATTGGGGGACAAGAACCTACAATGAGCAGTTCTTC. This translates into CSVDWGTRTYNEQFF.

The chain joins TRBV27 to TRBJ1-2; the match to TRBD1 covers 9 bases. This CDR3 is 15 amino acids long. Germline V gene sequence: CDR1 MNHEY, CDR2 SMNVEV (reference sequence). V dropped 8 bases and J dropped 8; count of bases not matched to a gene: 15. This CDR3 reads CASRGAGTGFRGYTF. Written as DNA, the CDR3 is TGTGCCAGCCGCGGGGCCGGGACAGGGTTTAGAGGCTACACCTTC.

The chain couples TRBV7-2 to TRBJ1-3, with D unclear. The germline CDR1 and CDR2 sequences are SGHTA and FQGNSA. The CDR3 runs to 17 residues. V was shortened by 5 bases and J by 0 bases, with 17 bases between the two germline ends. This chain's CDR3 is CASSLNPPSLSGNTIYF. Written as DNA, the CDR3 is TGTGCCAGCAGCCTTAATCCCCCTTCCCTCTCTGGAAACACCATATATTTT.

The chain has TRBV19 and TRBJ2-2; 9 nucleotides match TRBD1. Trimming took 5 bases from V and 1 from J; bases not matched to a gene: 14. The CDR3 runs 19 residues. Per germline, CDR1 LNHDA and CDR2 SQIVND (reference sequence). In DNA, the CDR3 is TGTGCCAGTAGTTCCCGACACTTCGGACAGGGGCTGAACACCGGGGAGCTGTTTTTT. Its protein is CASSSRHFGQGLNTGELFF.